Below are 20 T cell receptor beta chains sequenced from a single sample in a study of T-cell reconstitution after alpha-beta-depleted transplantation in children. A library of TCRbeta sequences, prepared with unique molecular identifiers, was generated. From the PCR reads, TCRdb called clonotypes with MiXCR, one entry per CDR3 protein. The table includes 360,000 or so distinct CDR3 sequences, about a fifth detected once. Material: PBMCs from the stem cell graft donor, obtained from the stem cell graft. The receptors were sampled from a human donor who donated a stem cell graft to a child with acute myeloid leukemia.

A few counts support this clonotype. The junction differs from germline at one of its ends, possibly a read error. This chain joins TRBV11-2 and TRBJ2-1, with TRBD2 identical over 8 bases. Looked up from germline, CDR1 is SGHAT and CDR2 is FQNNGV. The CDR3 is 20 amino acids. DNA for the CDR3: TGTGCTAGCAGCCCACTTCTGGGTTTCGCCGGGACTAGTAACTACAATGAGCAGTTCTTC. It codes for CASSPLLGFAGTSNYNEQFF.

V and J are TRBV2 and TRBJ2-1; 10 bases match TRBD2. The germline V gene encodes CDR1 SNHLY and CDR2 FYNNEI. This CDR3 region has 16 residues. The V and J ends lost 2 bases and 5 bases, in that order; junction bases with no gene match: 6. CDR3: CASSELGTSVNNEQFF. CDR3 nucleotide sequence: TGTGCCAGCAGTGAATTGGGGACTAGCGTAAACAATGAGCAGTTCTTC.

This clonotype was counted at least ten times. The rearrangement links TRBV18 to TRBJ2-5; tentatively, D is TRBD1 (6 bases). V shed 3 bases and J shed 4 bases, with 15 bases lying between them. CDR3 length equals 15 residues. Per the germline V gene, CDR1 is KGHSH and CDR2 is LQKENI. CDR3 DNA sequence: TGTGCCAGCTCACCTGAGACAGGACCTCGAGAGACCCAGTACTTC. It encodes CASSPETGPRETQYF.

This clonotype has more than one count but fewer than ten. The rearrangement uses TRBV5-1 and TRBJ2-1; D call uncertain. Between the trimmed V and J ends, which lost 1 base and 0 bases, there was a span of 8 bases. Germline V gene data show CDR1 as SGHRS and CDR2 as YFSETQ. There are 15 residues in the CDR3. In DNA, the CDR3 is TGCGCCAGCAGCTTGCCTTCATCCTCCTACAATGAGCAGTTCTTC. Encoded protein: CASSLPSSSYNEQFF.

V usage is TRBV20-1 and J usage is TRBJ1-1; D perhaps matches TRBD1 (5 bases). This CDR3 comprises 13 residues. Germline CDR1 reads DFQATT; CDR2 reads SNEGSKA (reference sequence). V lost 5 bases to trimming and J lost 1 base, with 11 bases between them. In nucleotides, the CDR3 is TGCAGTGCTCCCGTTGGGGGGAACACTGAAGCTTTCTTT. Translated: CSAPVGGNTEAFF.

The chain couples TRBV20-1 to TRBJ2-1; 9 bases match TRBD2. CDR3 length: 18 residues. Germline V gives CDR1 DFQATT, CDR2 SNEGSKA (reference sequence). V lost 0 bases to trimming and J lost 1 base; unmatched junction nucleotides: 10. CDR3 nucleotides: TGCAGTGCTAGAGATTATGAGAGAAGCGGGAGGTCCTACAATGAGCAGTTCTTC. Its protein is CSARDYERSGRSYNEQFF.

The table lists this clonotype with many counts. The V gene is TRBV20-1, the J gene TRBJ2-2; TRBD2 aligns across 7 bases. This CDR3 region has 14 residues. Per the germline V gene, CDR1 is DFQATT and CDR2 is SNEGSKA (reference sequence). V shed 7 bases and J 0 bases; nucleotides not matched to a gene: 5. This CDR3 reads CSVRGRANTGELFF. The CDR3 DNA reads TGCAGTGTTCGAGGGAGGGCGAACACCGGGGAGCTGTTTTTT.

CDR3 residues: CSVSASKNTEAFF. CDR3 DNA: TGCAGCGTTTCAGCATCAAAAAACACTGAAGCTTTCTTT. This rearrangement joins TRBV29-1 to TRBJ1-1; D unclear. Germline CDR1 reads SQVTM; CDR2 reads ANQGSEA. This CDR3 is built from 13 residues. The V gene lost 5 bases and the J gene lost 2 bases, with 12 bases spanning the gap.

This clonotype was detected a few times. The chain recombines TRBV29-1 with TRBJ2-3; TRBD2 matches at 11 bases. J was trimmed by 2 bases and V by 6 bases; bases with no gene match: 4. The CDR3 consists of 14 residues. CDR1 and CDR2 (germline): SQVTM, ANQGSEA. Here the CDR3 reads CSVTSGRITDTQYF. Here the CDR3 DNA reads TGCAGCGTAACTAGCGGGAGAATCACAGATACGCAGTATTTT.

Details on this clonotype: Given a much more abundant clone one base away, this may be a read error. This chain uses TRBV4-2 with TRBJ2-7, with 7 bases matching TRBD1. The CDR3 is made up of 16 amino acids. V dropped 0 bases and J dropped 2; count of bases not matched to a gene: 7. Germline values: CDR1 LGHNA, CDR2 YNFKEQ. CDR3 sequence reads: CASSQESGTETYEQYF. CDR3 nucleotide sequence: TGTGCCAGCAGCCAAGAATCCGGGACAGAGACCTACGAGCAGTACTTC.

This clonotype was found a few times. The chain is built from TRBV20-1 and TRBJ2-1; the D gene is possibly TRBD2 (6 bases). Germline V lookup: CDR1 DFQATT, CDR2 SNEGSKA (reference sequence). CDR3 length equals 16 residues. V lost 6 bases and J lost 3, with 21 bases in between. The CDR3 DNA reads as TGCAGTGCCCGTCGGGACTTCCCGACCCTCTACAATGAGCAGTTCTTC. Translating gives CSARRDFPTLYNEQFF.

This clonotype appeared a few times. CDR3 in DNA: TGTGCCACCAGTGCGACGGGGGCTAGGGAGCAGTACTTC. It encodes CATSATGAREQYF. J is TRBJ2-7 and V is TRBV24-1; possibly TRBD1 or TRBD2 for D (6 bases each). Germline CDR1 is KGHDR and CDR2 is SFDVKD. The CDR3 extends over 13 amino acids. V lost 5 bases and J lost 7, with 14 bases in between.

This clonotype was seen many times. The chain carries TRBV15 and TRBJ2-7, with 12 bases aligning to TRBD2. Per germline, CDR1 LNHNV and CDR2 YYDKDF (reference sequence). J was trimmed by 7 bases and V by 5 bases; bases with no gene match: 9. The CDR3 consists of 15 residues. The CDR3 coding sequence is TGTGCCACCAGCCCCCTAGCGGGAGGGCCGAGAGAGCAGTACTTC. Protein product: CATSPLAGGPREQYF.

The chain recombines TRBV4-1 with TRBJ2-7; 15 nucleotides match TRBD2. Trimming at V came to 0 bases and at J to 1 base, leaving 7 bases not matched to a gene. The CDR3 length is 19 residues. Germline lookup yields CDR1 MGHRA and CDR2 YSYEKL. CDR3 bases: TGCGCCAGCAGCCAAGATCCCGGACTAGCGGGAGGGGATTCCTACGAGCAGTACTTC. This gives the protein CASSQDPGLAGGDSYEQYF.

The genes are TRBV20-1 and TRBJ2-5; 14 nucleotides agree with TRBD2. This CDR3 contains 17 residues. CDR1 and CDR2 from the germline V gene are DFQATT and SNEGSKA (reference sequence). The J segment lost 5 bases and the V segment lost 1 base, leaving 9 bases of the junction unmatched. The CDR3 nucleotides read TGCAGTGCTAGAGGCGGGACTAGCGGGAGACGAGGGGAGACCCAGTACTTC. Its protein is CSARGGTSGRRGETQYF.

This clonotype was seen a few times. The chain has TRBV15 and TRBJ1-2; possible D gene TRBD1, 5 bases. With 0 bases removed from V and 7 bases from J, the gap between germline ends came to 15 bases. Germline V gene data show CDR1 as LNHNV and CDR2 as YYDKDF (reference sequence). The CDR3 length is 15 residues. CDR3 sequence: CATSRDEPGYGGYTF. In nucleotides, the CDR3 is TGTGCCACCAGCAGAGACGAGCCAGGGTACGGTGGCTACACCTTC.

The chain joins TRBV10-1 to TRBJ2-3; the D gene could be TRBD1 or TRBD2 (5 bases each). CDR3 length equals 14 residues. Germline V gene sequence: CDR1 WNHNN, CDR2 SYGVQD (reference sequence). Trimming removed 0 bases from V and 8 bases from J, with 12 bases in between. DNA for the CDR3: TGCGCCAGCAGTGAGTCGGGGACCCGCAGTACGCAGTATTTT. This encodes CASSESGTRSTQYF.

This clonotype was observed a few times. V and J are TRBV7-2 and TRBJ2-3; D tentatively fits TRBD1 or TRBD2 (5 bases each). Trimming pared 3 bases from V and 6 bases from J, leaving 19 bases between. The CDR3 contains 16 residues. Germline-derived CDR1 and CDR2 are SGHTA and FQGNSA. CDR3 nucleotides: TGTGCCAGCAGCTTGGTCGAGAGGGGCTTTTGGGATACGCAGTATTTT. Amino acids: CASSLVERGFWDTQYF.

The chain recombines TRBV9 with TRBJ2-1, with D unclear. Per germline, CDR1 SGDLS and CDR2 YYNGEE. The V end was cut by 0 bases, the J end by 7 bases, with 5 bases between. This CDR3 has 12 residues. The CDR3 DNA reads as TGTGCCAGCAGCGTAGGCGAAAATGAGCAGTTCTTC. This translates into CASSVGENEQFF.

The chain carries TRBV9 and TRBJ2-1; 10 bases match TRBD2. Germline V gives CDR1 SGDLS, CDR2 YYNGEE. This CDR3 comprises 15 residues. V was pared by 0 bases and J by 5 bases, with 2 bases of the junction left unmatched. CDR3 DNA sequence: TGTGCCAGCAGCGTAGAACTAGCGGGGAACAATGAGCAGTTCTTC. Protein: CASSVELAGNNEQFF. Using reference TRBV9 and TRBJ2-1 for the parts outside the CDR3, the full variable domain is DSGVTQTPKHLITATGQRVTLRCSPRSGDLSVYWYQQSLDQGLQFLIQYYNGEERAKGNILERFSAQQFPDLHSELNLSSLELGDSALYFCASSVELAGNNEQFFGPGTRLTVL.